These T cell receptor beta chains were read from a single sample in a study of human T cells and chemical hapten exposure. TCRdb analysed the RACE reads with MiXCR anew, one entry per CDR3 protein. The sample shows 250,000 to 300,000 distinct CDR3 sequences, approximately 7.5% of them seen only once. The material sequenced was whole blood, taken in connection with sensitization to the hapten diphenylcyclopropenone (DPC). These receptors originate from a young man with alopecia areata. Some clones in this sample may be carry-over from other donors' samples. The CDR3 runs from the conserved cysteine through the conserved F or W. The D gene is left open where the match is weak. Clone size is not always given. Where it is, it says once, few, many or a class for expanded clones.

V	D	size	J	CDR3	DNA
TRBV5-1	TRBD2	.	TRBJ2-1	CASSLGLAGASSYNEQFF	TGCGCCAGCAGCTTGGGGCTAGCGGGGGCCTCCTCCTACAATGAGCAGTTCTTC
TRBV2	TRBD2	many	TRBJ2-6	CASSGQVAGTGANVLTF	TGTGCCAGCAGTGGGCAAGTAGCGGGGACTGGGGCCAACGTCCTGACTTTC
TRBV27	.	few	TRBJ2-3	CASSPLTWAETDTQYF	TGTGCCAGCAGTCCTCTCACTTGGGCGGAGACAGATACGCAGTATTTT
TRBV6-6	TRBD1	few	TRBJ1-2	CASRADRWYGYTF	TGTGCCAGCAGGGCGGACAGGTGGTATGGCTACACCTTC
TRBV6-2/TRBV6-3	.	few	TRBJ1-6	CASRLDRMESYNSPLHF	TGTGCCAGCAGGCTAGACAGGATGGAGTCCTATAATTCACCCCTCCACTTT
TRBV14	.	few	TRBJ1-6	CASSLRGLGSPLHF	TGTGCCAGCAGTCTCCGCGGTCTGGGTTCACCCCTCCACTTT
TRBV10-3	.	few	TRBJ1-1	CAISVGGLYTEAFF	TGTGCCATCAGTGTAGGAGGGTTGTACACTGAAGCTTTCTTT
TRBV7-3	TRBD1	few	TRBJ1-1	CASSYSDRSVEAFF	TGTGCCAGCAGCTACTCGGACAGGTCGGTTGAAGCTTTCTTT
TRBV5-1	.	many	TRBJ2-7	CASSLDPGTYEQYF	TGCGCCAGCAGCTTGGATCCGGGAACCTACGAGCAGTACTTC
TRBV20-1	.	few	TRBJ1-5	CSAKPSTGLHQPQHF	TGCAGTGCAAAGCCCTCAACAGGTCTTCATCAGCCCCAGCATTTT
TRBV11-1	.	many	TRBJ2-5	CASSLVSETQYF	TGTGCCAGCAGCTTGGTCTCCGAGACCCAGTACTTC
TRBV28	TRBD2	few	TRBJ2-1	CASSLPGGLSRFVNEQFF	TGTGCCAGCAGTTTACCGGGGGGGCTCTCTAGGTTTGTTAATGAGCAGTTCTTC
TRBV7-9	.	.	TRBJ2-7	CASRTGDYREQYF	TGTGCCAGCAGAACAGGGGACTACCGCGAGCAGTACTTC
TRBV4-2	.	many	TRBJ2-1	CASSQERSPIFEQFF	TGTGCCAGCAGCCAAGAGCGGTCACCAATCTTTGAGCAGTTCTTC
TRBV28	.	many	TRBJ2-5	CASSSDGEAETQYF	TGTGCCAGCAGTTCTGACGGGGAAGCAGAGACCCAGTACTTC
TRBV5-5	.	.	TRBJ2-6	CASSPLSDDIRSGANVLTF	TGTGCCAGCAGCCCTCTCTCGGATGACATTCGCTCTGGGGCCAACGTCCTGACTTTC
TRBV12-3/TRBV12-4	TRBD1	many	TRBJ1-2	CASSPGQGDYGYTF	TGTGCCAGCAGTCCGGGACAGGGGGATTATGGCTACACCTTC
TRBV6-2/TRBV6-3	.	many	TRBJ1-2	CASSQGGDYGYTF	TGTGCCAGCAGTCAAGGAGGAGACTATGGCTACACCTTC
TRBV6-2/TRBV6-3	TRBD1	many	TRBJ2-1	CASRDRNNNEQFF	TGTGCCAGCCGGGACAGGAATAACAATGAGCAGTTCTTC
TRBV7-6	TRBD1	few	TRBJ2-6	CASSADRAHTGANVLTF	TGTGCCAGCAGCGCGGACAGGGCACACACTGGGGCCAACGTCCTGACTTTC
TRBV6-5	TRBD1	few	TRBJ1-2	CASSLTGGDGYTF	TGTGCCAGCAGTTTGACAGGGGGAGATGGCTACACCTTC
TRBV11-2	TRBD2	.	TRBJ2-3	CASGGGLAPDTQYF	TGTGCCAGCGGGGGAGGACTAGCGCCAGATACGCAGTATTTT
TRBV20-1	TRBD2	many	TRBJ2-7	CSARDTASGGARSYEQYF	TGCAGTGCTAGAGATACGGCAAGCGGGGGAGCCCGCTCCTACGAGCAGTACTTC
TRBV7-9	.	few	TRBJ2-4	CASSLDIAKNIQYF	TGTGCCAGCAGCTTGGATATAGCCAAAAACATTCAGTACTTC
TRBV11-2	.	few	TRBJ2-3	CASSLVLSSTDTQYF	TGTGCCAGCAGTCTCGTTCTCAGTAGCACAGATACGCAGTATTTT
TRBV6-5	.	many	TRBJ1-5	CASSRFGANQPQHF	TGTGCCAGCAGTAGGTTCGGGGCAAATCAGCCCCAGCATTTT
TRBV25-1	TRBD2	many	TRBJ2-3	CASNPSAGGHTDTQYF	TGTGCCAGCAACCCCTCAGCGGGGGGGCACACAGATACGCAGTATTTT
TRBV28	TRBD1	many	TRBJ2-7	CASSSAGTGSYEQYF	TGTGCCAGCAGTTCAGCCGGGACAGGCTCCTACGAGCAGTACTTC
TRBV5-1	.	few	TRBJ1-1	CASSLVVGSYTEAFF	TGCGCCAGCAGCTTGGTAGTGGGCAGTTACACTGAAGCTTTCTTT
TRBV7-9	TRBD1	.	TRBJ1-1	CASSKRTGNTEAFF	TGTGCCAGCAGCAAAAGGACAGGGAACACTGAAGCTTTCTTT
TRBV3-1	.	.	TRBJ2-1	CASSQGPKTYNEQFF	TGTGCCAGCAGCCAAGGGCCCAAAACCTACAATGAGCAGTTCTTC
TRBV6-6	.	many	TRBJ1-1	CASSYSGSGAFF	TGTGCCAGCAGTTATTCAGGGTCAGGCGCTTTCTTT
TRBV20-1	.	few	TRBJ1-5	CSVLLRANQPQHF	TGCAGTGTTCTTCTCAGAGCCAATCAGCCCCAGCATTTT
TRBV5-1	.	few	TRBJ2-7	CASSDGHFYEQYF	TGCGCCAGCAGCGACGGACATTTCTACGAGCAGTACTTC
TRBV27	TRBD2	.	TRBJ2-1	CASSFGLVHNEQFF	TGTGCCAGCAGTTTCGGACTAGTCCACAATGAGCAGTTCTTC
TRBV4-1	TRBD1	few	TRBJ1-4	CASKGQLATNEKLFF	TGCGCCAGCAAGGGACAGCTTGCAACTAATGAAAAACTGTTTTTT
TRBV10-3	TRBD1	many	TRBJ2-5	CASEGDRGQETQYF	TGTGCCTCCGAAGGGGACAGGGGCCAAGAGACCCAGTACTTC
TRBV28	.	few	TRBJ1-1	CASSFHVDRTAEAFF	TGTGCCAGCAGTTTCCACGTTGACCGAACCGCTGAAGCTTTCTTT
TRBV10-3	.	many	TRBJ1-5	CATTTGINQPQHF	TGTGCCACCACGACAGGAATCAATCAGCCCCAGCATTTT
TRBV7-9	TRBD2	few	TRBJ2-7	CASSSILAGGPSYEQYF	TGTGCCAGCAGCTCGATACTAGCGGGGGGGCCATCCTACGAGCAGTACTTC
TRBV6-2/TRBV6-3	.	.	TRBJ2-3	CASSGYRSTDTQYF	TGTGCCAGCAGTGGGTACCGTAGCACAGATACGCAGTATTTT
TRBV5-1	.	few	TRBJ2-6	CASSLGGPGANVLTF	TGCGCCAGCAGTCTCGGGGGCCCTGGGGCCAACGTCCTGACTTTC
TRBV4-1	.	few	TRBJ1-5	CASSHHTLQGYNQPQHF	TGCGCCAGCAGCCATCATACTTTACAGGGTTACAATCAGCCCCAGCATTTT
TRBV4-3	.	.	TRBJ2-7	CASSHGPGHLYEQYF	TGCGCCAGCAGCCATGGACCGGGACACCTATACGAGCAGTACTTC
TRBV7-2	.	.	TRBJ2-1	CASSLRSPRGNEQFF	TGTGCCAGCAGCTTAAGGTCCCCCCGGGGAAATGAGCAGTTCTTC
TRBV18	.	few	TRBJ2-1	CASSPEGRNEQFF	TGTGCCAGCTCACCGGAGGGAAGGAATGAGCAGTTCTTC
TRBV5-4	.	many	TRBJ1-1	CASSGPRTEAFF	TGTGCCAGCAGCGGCCCTAGGACAGAAGCTTTCTTT
TRBV27	.	few	TRBJ2-7	CASSLLLEGPYEQYF	TGTGCCAGCAGTTTGCTACTAGAAGGCCCCTACGAGCAGTACTTC
TRBV7-9	.	few	TRBJ1-5	CASSLGGLVGNQPQHF	TGTGCCAGCAGCTTAGGGGGACTGGTCGGCAATCAGCCCCAGCATTTT
TRBV20-1	.	.	TRBJ1-3	CSARAGRRRNTIYF	TGCAGTGCTAGAGCGGGGAGGAGGCGAAACACCATATATTTT
TRBV6-2/TRBV6-3	TRBD1	many	TRBJ1-1	CASRDWTGGSTEAFF	TGTGCCAGCAGGGATTGGACAGGGGGAAGCACTGAAGCTTTCTTT
TRBV29-1	.	many	TRBJ2-2	CSVEDLWGATTGELFF	TGCAGCGTTGAAGATCTTTGGGGGGCGACCACCGGGGAGCTGTTTTTT
TRBV4-3	.	few	TRBJ1-4	CASSFIPVNEKLFF	TGCGCCAGCAGCTTTATCCCCGTTAATGAAAAACTGTTTTTT
TRBV28	.	.	TRBJ2-1	CASTFYNEQFF	TGTGCCAGCACTTTTTACAATGAGCAGTTCTTC
TRBV6-2/TRBV6-3	TRBD2	.	TRBJ2-1	CASSYVGGVHNEQFF	TGTGCCAGCAGTTACGTCGGGGGGGTCCACAATGAGCAGTTCTTC
TRBV2	.	few	TRBJ1-1	CASSERTALGAFF	TGTGCCAGCAGTGAAAGAACAGCCCTGGGAGCTTTCTTT
TRBV10-3	.	few	TRBJ2-7	CAISQGGSYEQYF	TGTGCCATCAGCCAGGGGGGGTCCTACGAGCAGTACTTC
TRBV27	.	many	TRBJ2-5	CASSLSGTPGGTQYF	TGTGCCAGCAGTTTATCTGGGACACCCGGCGGTACCCAGTACTTC